These 23 T cell receptor beta chains originate from one sample sequenced in a study of CD8 T cells in Susac syndrome. With random hexamers, reverse transcription was performed on about 0.45 to 1 ug of RNA. TCRdb reanalysed the immunoSEQ multiplex PCR reads using MiXCR and keeps one entry per CDR3 protein. This table has about 280,000 distinct CDR3 sequences, around 84% appearing once. Sequenced input: CD8+ T cells from PBMCs. The receptor set was obtained from a human donor with multiple sclerosis.

This clonotype appeared once. V usage is TRBV20-1 and J usage is TRBJ2-1; a weak D match, TRBD2 (5 bases). This CDR3 is 14 amino acids long. CDR1 and CDR2 (germline): DFQATT, SNEGSKA (reference sequence). Trimming stripped 3 bases from V and 6 bases from J, with 15 bases between. The CDR3 DNA reads as TGCAGTGCTAGGGACTCCCTGGAAGGCAATGAGCAGTTCTTC. Its translation is CSARDSLEGNEQFF.

The chain links TRBV7-9 to TRBJ2-6; D not resolved. The CDR3 sequence is 15 residues long. V was shortened by 5 bases and J by 0 bases, with 8 bases between the two germline ends. Germline CDR1 reads SEHNR; CDR2 reads FQNEAQ (reference sequence). The CDR3, as DNA: TGTGCCAGCAGCCCATGGATCTCTGGGGCCAACGTCCTGACTTTC. Translating it yields CASSPWISGANVLTF.

The genes are TRBV5-5 and TRBJ1-1, with D perhaps matching TRBD1 (6 bases). V shed 4 bases and J shed 13 bases, with 17 bases lying between them. The CDR3 is 12 residues long. Germline CDR1 and CDR2: SGHKS and YYEKEE (reference sequence). CDR3 sequence reads: CASSPPQGAGFF. Written as DNA, the CDR3 is TGTGCCAGCAGCCCACCACAGGGTGCCGGTTTCTTT.

The rearrangement joins TRBV10-3 to TRBJ2-5, with 13 bases aligning to TRBD2. Germline CDR1 is ENHRY and CDR2 is SYGVKD. Unmatched junction bases numbered 4, after V lost 5 bases and J lost 4 bases. CDR3 length: 15 residues. CDR3 residues: CAISRRTSGGETQYF. The CDR3 DNA reads as TGTGCCATCAGTCGTAGGACTAGCGGGGGAGAGACCCAGTACTTC.

The chain recombines TRBV28 with TRBJ2-5; perhaps TRBD1 as D (7 bases). There are 16 residues in the CDR3. Germline V lookup: CDR1 MDHEN, CDR2 SYDVKM. The ends were cut back, 1 base at V and 2 bases at J, with 14 bases in the middle. CDR3 nucleotides: TGTGCCAGCAGTTTATCATCCCCAGGGGGGCAAGAGACCCAGTACTTC. It encodes CASSLSSPGGQETQYF.

This chain joins TRBV7-9 and TRBJ1-1; D gene uncertain. The CDR3 has 11 residues. Germline loops: CDR1 SEHNR, CDR2 FQNEAQ (reference sequence). V lost 8 bases and J 4 bases, leaving 8 bases between the germline ends. CDR3 residues: CASRWGTEAFF. The CDR3 nucleotides read TGTGCCAGCCGGTGGGGCACTGAAGCTTTCTTT.

About this clonotype: Compared with germline, one end of the junction differs, possibly owing to a read error. CDR3 protein: CASSLAYSSEQYF. The CDR3 coding sequence is TGTGCCAGCAGTTTAGCCTATTCCTCCGAGCAGTACTTC. This chain uses TRBV27 with TRBJ2-7; no firm D call. Per germline, CDR1 MNHEY and CDR2 SMNVEV (reference sequence). CDR3 length: 13 amino acids.

The chain joins TRBV28 to TRBJ2-1; 15 nucleotides agree with TRBD2. This CDR3 contains 20 residues. V gave up 6 bases and J gave up 3 bases; unmatched junction bases: 15. The V gene's germline CDR1 is MDHEN and CDR2 SYDVKM. CDR3 in amino acids: CASSTALLGLAGGHYNEQFF. The CDR3 nucleotides read TGTGCCAGCAGCACCGCCCTCCTGGGACTAGCGGGAGGTCACTACAATGAGCAGTTCTTC. Full variable domain (missing parts from reference TRBV28 and TRBJ2-1): DVKVTQSSRYLVKRTGEKVFLECVQDMDHENMFWYRQDPGLGLRLIYFSYDVKMKEKGDIPEGYSVSREKKERFSLILESASTNQTSMYLCASSTALLGLAGGHYNEQFFGPGTRLTVL.

The chain couples TRBV14 to TRBJ2-7; the match to TRBD2 covers 16 bases. V gave up 4 bases and J gave up 2 bases; unmatched junction bases: 5. The CDR3 covers 17 residues. The V gene's germline CDR1 is SGHDN and CDR2 FVKESK. The CDR3 loop is CASSPGLAGGSPYEQYF. For the CDR3, the DNA is TGTGCCAGCAGCCCGGGACTAGCGGGAGGGTCGCCCTACGAGCAGTACTTC.

This sequence joins TRBV10-2 and TRBJ2-1, with TRBD2 as a possible D gene (6 bases). CDR1 is WSHSY and CDR2 is SAAADI in the germline V gene. V lost 2 bases and J lost 5, with 13 bases in between. CDR3 length: 15 residues. For the CDR3, the DNA is TGCGCCAGCAGTGAGGAGTGGGGGGATAACAATGAGCAGTTCTTC. This gives the protein CASSEEWGDNNEQFF.

This clonotype appeared a few times. The chain uses TRBV12-3 or TRBV12-4 and TRBJ2-5; 8 bases fit TRBD2. With 3 bases clipped from V and 6 bases from J, the junction kept 9 bases outside the gene matches. The length of the CDR3 is 15 residues. The chain's CDR3 is CASSFLREADQTQYF. The DNA for the CDR3 is TGTGCCAGCAGTTTCCTGCGGGAGGCCGACCAGACCCAGTACTTC.

The gene calls are TRBV6-1 and TRBJ1-2; D is perhaps TRBD1 (6 bases). V dropped 7 bases and J dropped 6 bases, with 12 bases sitting between them. In germline, CDR1 is MNHNS, CDR2 SASEGT. The CDR3 consists of 12 residues. Written as DNA, the CDR3 is TGTGCCAGCACCCCAGGGGCAGATGGCTACACCTTC. Protein sequence: CASTPGADGYTF.

This rearrangement joins TRBV7-9 to TRBJ2-1, with D perhaps TRBD1 (5 bases). V lost 5 bases and J 8 bases, leaving 10 bases between the germline ends. The CDR3 runs 12 residues. CDR1 SEHNR and CDR2 FQNEAQ come from the germline V gene (reference sequence). The CDR3 loop is CASSEGVYEQFF. The CDR3 nucleotides are TGTGCCAGCAGCGAAGGGGTGTATGAGCAGTTCTTC.

V is TRBV30 and J is TRBJ2-7; tentative D call: TRBD1 (6 bases). The V gene lost 2 bases and the J gene lost 2 bases, with 10 bases spanning the gap. CDR1 GTSNPN and CDR2 SVGIG come from the germline V gene (reference sequence). The CDR3 length is 13 residues. The chain's CDR3 is CAWSYRVTYEQYF. CDR3 coding DNA: TGTGCCTGGAGTTACAGGGTTACCTACGAGCAGTACTTC.

The rearrangement links TRBV7-9 to TRBJ2-7; D is ambiguous. From germline, CDR1 is SEHNR and CDR2 FQNEAQ (reference sequence). The CDR3 has 15 amino acids. Trimming removed 5 bases from V and 1 base from J, with 15 bases in between. CDR3 DNA: TGTGCCAGCAGCCCCAGTTCAAGGGCTTCCTACGAGCAGTACTTC. It specifies CASSPSSRASYEQYF. The variable domain in full, completed from reference TRBV7-9 and TRBJ2-7, reads DTGVSQNPRHKITKRGQNVTFRCDPISEHNRLYWYRQTLGQGPEFLTYFQNEAQLEKSRLLSDRFSAERPKGSFSTLEIQRTEQGDSAMYLCASSPSSRASYEQYFGPGTRLTVT.

V usage is TRBV15 and J usage is TRBJ1-2; tentative D call: TRBD1 (5 bases). The V end was cut by 5 bases, the J end by 5 bases, with 24 bases between. Germline CDR1 is LNHNV and CDR2 is YYDKDF (reference sequence). The CDR3 sequence is 17 residues long. The chain's CDR3 is CATSRGAMRRGVYGYTF. The CDR3 DNA is TGTGCCACCAGCCGCGGGGCGATGCGCCGAGGCGTTTATGGCTACACCTTC.

This sequence joins TRBV5-1 and TRBJ2-7; tentative D call: TRBD1 (7 bases). This CDR3 contains 13 residues. V dropped 5 bases and J dropped 4 bases, with 13 bases sitting between them. The germline V gene has CDR1 SGHRS and CDR2 YFSETQ. Here the CDR3 reads CASRVAGGYEQYF. The CDR3 nucleotides are TGCGCCAGCAGGGTGGCAGGGGGGTACGAGCAGTACTTC.

The V gene is TRBV24-1, the J gene TRBJ2-7; D unresolved. CDR3 length: 12 residues. Per the germline V gene, CDR1 is KGHDR and CDR2 is SFDVKD. V lost 7 bases to trimming and J lost 2 bases, with 8 bases between them. In DNA form, the CDR3 reads TGTGCCACCAGAGAAGGGACCTACGAGCAGTACTTC. This translates into CATREGTYEQYF.

The CDR3 bases are TGCAGTGCTAGAGAACGGGACGACAATGAGCAGTTCTTC. Its translation is CSARERDDNEQFF. The genes are TRBV20-1 and TRBJ2-1; perhaps D is TRBD1 or TRBD2 (5 bases each). Germline V gene data show CDR1 as DFQATT and CDR2 as SNEGSKA (reference sequence). The length of the CDR3 is 13 residues. With 0 bases removed from V and 5 bases from J, the gap between germline ends came to 8 bases.

The V and J genes are TRBV6-5 and TRBJ2-7; 11 nucleotides agree with TRBD2. The ends lost 4 bases at V and 6 bases at J; junction bases unmatched: 8. The CDR3 length is 15 residues. Germline V gene lookup returns CDR1 MNHEY and CDR2 SVGAGI. CDR3 sequence: CASSFRLAGIREQYF. In DNA, the CDR3 is TGTGCCAGCAGTTTCCGACTAGCGGGAATTCGCGAGCAGTACTTC.

The chain has TRBV5-1 and TRBJ2-1; 10 nucleotides agree with TRBD2. The CDR3 contains 16 residues. Per the germline V gene, CDR1 is SGHRS and CDR2 is YFSETQ. Trimming removed 5 bases from V and 5 bases from J; junction bases left unmatched: 10. The CDR3 bases are TGCGCCAGCAGGGACCCTAGCGGGGGTTTGAACAATGAGCAGTTCTTC. Translation: CASRDPSGGLNNEQFF.

The chain combines TRBV7-9 with TRBJ2-1, with 7 positions matching TRBD2. After removal of 4 bases from V and 3 bases from J, the junction contained 18 bases not matched to a gene. The CDR3 consists of 19 residues. The germline V gene has CDR1 SEHNR and CDR2 FQNEAQ (reference sequence). CDR3 loop: CASSSPSTGGGPIYNEQFF. The CDR3 DNA is TGTGCCAGCAGCTCCCCGAGTACTGGGGGAGGGCCCATCTACAATGAGCAGTTCTTC.

A note on this clonotype: One junction end disagrees with the germline gene, perhaps due to a read error. CDR3 sequence reads: CASSRTSGTPYERYF. The CDR3, as DNA: TGTGCCAGTAGTAGGACTAGCGGGACTCCCTACGAGCGGTACTTC. The chain combines TRBV19 with TRBJ2-7, with 12 nucleotides matching TRBD2. Germline CDR1 is LNHDA and CDR2 is SQIVND (reference sequence). This CDR3 has 15 residues.